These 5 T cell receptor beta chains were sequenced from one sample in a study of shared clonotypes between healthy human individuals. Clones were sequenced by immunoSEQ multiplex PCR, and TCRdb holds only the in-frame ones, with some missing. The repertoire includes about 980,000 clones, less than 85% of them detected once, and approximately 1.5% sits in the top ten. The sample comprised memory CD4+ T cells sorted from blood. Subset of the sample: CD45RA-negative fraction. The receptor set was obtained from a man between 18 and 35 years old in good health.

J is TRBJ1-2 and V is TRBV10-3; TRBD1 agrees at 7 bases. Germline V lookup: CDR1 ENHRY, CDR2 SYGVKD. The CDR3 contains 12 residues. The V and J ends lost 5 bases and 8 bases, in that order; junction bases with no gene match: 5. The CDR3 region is CAISTGAQGYTF. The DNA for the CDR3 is TGTGCCATCAGTACAGGGGCGCAGGGCTACACCTTC.

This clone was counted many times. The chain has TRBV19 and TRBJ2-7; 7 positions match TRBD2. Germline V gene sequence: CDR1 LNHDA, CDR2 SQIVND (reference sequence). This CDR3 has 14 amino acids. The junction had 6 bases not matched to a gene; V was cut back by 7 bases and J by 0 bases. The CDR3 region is CASTGGFPSYEQYF. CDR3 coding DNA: TGTGCCAGTACCGGGGGGTTCCCCTCCTACGAGCAGTACTTC.

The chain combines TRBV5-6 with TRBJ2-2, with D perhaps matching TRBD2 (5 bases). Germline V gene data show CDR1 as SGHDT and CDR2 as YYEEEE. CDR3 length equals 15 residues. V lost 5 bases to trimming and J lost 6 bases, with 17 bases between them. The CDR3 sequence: CASSPLLEGAGELFF. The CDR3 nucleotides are TGTGCCAGCAGTCCCCTGCTCGAGGGTGCCGGGGAGCTGTTTTTT.

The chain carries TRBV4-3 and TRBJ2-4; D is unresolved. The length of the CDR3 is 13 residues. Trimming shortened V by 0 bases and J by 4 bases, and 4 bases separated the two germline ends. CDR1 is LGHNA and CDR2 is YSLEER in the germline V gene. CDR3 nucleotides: TGCGCCAGCAGCCAAGACGGAAAAAACATTCAGTACTTC. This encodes CASSQDGKNIQYF.

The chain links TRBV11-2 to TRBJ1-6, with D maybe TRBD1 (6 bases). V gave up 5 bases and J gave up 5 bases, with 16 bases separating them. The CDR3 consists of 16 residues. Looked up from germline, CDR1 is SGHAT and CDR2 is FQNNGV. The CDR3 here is CASSPMNRVHNSPLHF. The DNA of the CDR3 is TGTGCCAGCAGCCCGATGAACAGGGTCCATAATTCACCCCTCCACTTT. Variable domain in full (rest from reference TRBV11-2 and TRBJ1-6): EAGVAQSPRYKIIEKRQSVAFWCNPISGHATLYWYQQILGQGPKLLIQFQNNGVVDDSQLPKDRFSAERLKGVDSTLKIQPAKLEDSAVYLCASSPMNRVHNSPLHFGNGTRLTVT.